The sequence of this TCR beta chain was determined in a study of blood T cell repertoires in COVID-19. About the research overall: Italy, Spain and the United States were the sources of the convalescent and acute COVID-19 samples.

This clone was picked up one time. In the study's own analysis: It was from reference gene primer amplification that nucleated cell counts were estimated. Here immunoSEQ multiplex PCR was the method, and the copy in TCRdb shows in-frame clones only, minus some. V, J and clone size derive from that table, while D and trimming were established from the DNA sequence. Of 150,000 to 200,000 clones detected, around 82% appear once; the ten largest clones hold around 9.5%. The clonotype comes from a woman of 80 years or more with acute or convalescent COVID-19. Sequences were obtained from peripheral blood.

This CDR3 is CASSLRAGGGNTEAFF. The CDR3 region has the DNA TGTGCCAGCAGCTTAAGGGCAGGAGGTGGGAACACTGAAGCTTTCTTT. The chain links TRBV7-2 to TRBJ1-1; no firm D call. V lost 2 bases to trimming and J lost 1 base, with 14 bases between them. From germline, CDR1 is SGHTA and CDR2 FQGNSA. The CDR3 totals 16 residues.